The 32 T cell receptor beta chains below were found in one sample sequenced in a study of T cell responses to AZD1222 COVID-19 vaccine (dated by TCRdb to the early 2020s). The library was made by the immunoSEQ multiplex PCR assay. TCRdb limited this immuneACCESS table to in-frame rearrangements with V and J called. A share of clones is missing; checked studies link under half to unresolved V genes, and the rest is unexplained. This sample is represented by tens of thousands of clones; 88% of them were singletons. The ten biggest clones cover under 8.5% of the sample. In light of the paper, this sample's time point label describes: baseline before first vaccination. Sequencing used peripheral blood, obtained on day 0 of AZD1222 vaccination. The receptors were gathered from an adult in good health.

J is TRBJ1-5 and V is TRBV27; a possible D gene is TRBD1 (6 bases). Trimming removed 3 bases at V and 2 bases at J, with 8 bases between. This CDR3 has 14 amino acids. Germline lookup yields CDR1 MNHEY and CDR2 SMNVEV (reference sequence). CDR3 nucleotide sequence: TGTGCCAGCAGTTTCAACAGGGGCAATCAGCCCCAGCATTTT. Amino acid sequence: CASSFNRGNQPQHF.

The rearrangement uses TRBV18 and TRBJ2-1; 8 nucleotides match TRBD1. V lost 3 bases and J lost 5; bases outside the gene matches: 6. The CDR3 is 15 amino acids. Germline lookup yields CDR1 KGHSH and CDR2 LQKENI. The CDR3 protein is CASSPRTGSNNEQFF. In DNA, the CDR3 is TGTGCCAGCTCACCTCGGACAGGGTCCAACAATGAGCAGTTCTTC.

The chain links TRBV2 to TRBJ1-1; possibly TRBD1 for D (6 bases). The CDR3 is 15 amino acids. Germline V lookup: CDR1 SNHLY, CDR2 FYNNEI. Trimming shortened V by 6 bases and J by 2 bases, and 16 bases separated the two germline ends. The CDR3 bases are TGTGCCAGCAGACCAACGACAGGCTCAAACACTGAAGCTTTCTTT. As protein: CASRPTTGSNTEAFF. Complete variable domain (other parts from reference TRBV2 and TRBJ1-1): EPEVTQTPSHQVTQMGQEVILRCVPISNHLYFYWYRQILGQKVEFLVSFYNNEISEKSEIFDDQFSVERPDGSNFTLKIRSTKLEDSAMYFCASRPTTGSNTEAFFGQGTRLTVV.

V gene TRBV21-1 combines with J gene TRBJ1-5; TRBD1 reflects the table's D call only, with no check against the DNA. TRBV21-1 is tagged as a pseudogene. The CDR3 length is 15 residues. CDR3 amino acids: CASSTGTGLNQPQHF. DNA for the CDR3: TGTGCCAGCAGCACCGGGACAGGTTTAAATCAGCCCCAGCATTTT.

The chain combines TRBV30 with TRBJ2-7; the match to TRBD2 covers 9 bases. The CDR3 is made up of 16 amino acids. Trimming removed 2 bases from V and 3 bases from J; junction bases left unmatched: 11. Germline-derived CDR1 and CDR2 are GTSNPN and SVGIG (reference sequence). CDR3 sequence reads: CAWSRTRGGAYYEQYF. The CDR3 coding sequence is TGTGCCTGGAGTCGAACCCGCGGGGGGGCCTACTACGAGCAGTACTTC.

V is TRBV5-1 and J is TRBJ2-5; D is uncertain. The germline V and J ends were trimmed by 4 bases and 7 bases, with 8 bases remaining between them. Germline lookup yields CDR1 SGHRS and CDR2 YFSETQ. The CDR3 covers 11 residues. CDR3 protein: CASSGSGTQYF. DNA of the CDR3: TGCGCCAGCAGCGGCTCTGGGACCCAGTACTTC. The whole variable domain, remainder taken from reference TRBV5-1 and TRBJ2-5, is KAGVTQTPRYLIKTRGQQVTLSCSPISGHRSVSWYQQTPGQGLQFLFEYFSETQRNKGNFPGRFSGRQFSNSRSEMNVSTLELGDSALYLCASSGSGTQYFGPGTRLLVL.

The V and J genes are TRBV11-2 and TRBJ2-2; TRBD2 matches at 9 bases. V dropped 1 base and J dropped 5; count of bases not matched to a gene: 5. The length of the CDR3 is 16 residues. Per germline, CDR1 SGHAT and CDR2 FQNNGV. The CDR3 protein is CASSLALAGRTGELFF. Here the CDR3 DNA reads TGTGCCAGCAGCTTAGCCCTAGCGGGAAGGACCGGGGAGCTGTTTTTT. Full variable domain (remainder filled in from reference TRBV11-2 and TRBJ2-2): EAGVAQSPRYKIIEKRQSVAFWCNPISGHATLYWYQQILGQGPKLLIQFQNNGVVDDSQLPKDRFSAERLKGVDSTLKIQPAKLEDSAVYLCASSLALAGRTGELFFGEGSRLTVL.

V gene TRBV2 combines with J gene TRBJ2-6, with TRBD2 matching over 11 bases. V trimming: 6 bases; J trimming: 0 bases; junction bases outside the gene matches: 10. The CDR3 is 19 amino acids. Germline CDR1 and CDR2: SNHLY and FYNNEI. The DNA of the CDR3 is TGTGCCAGCAGAACCGGGACTAGCGGACCAAGCTCTGGGGCCAACGTCCTGACTTTC. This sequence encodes CASRTGTSGPSSGANVLTF.

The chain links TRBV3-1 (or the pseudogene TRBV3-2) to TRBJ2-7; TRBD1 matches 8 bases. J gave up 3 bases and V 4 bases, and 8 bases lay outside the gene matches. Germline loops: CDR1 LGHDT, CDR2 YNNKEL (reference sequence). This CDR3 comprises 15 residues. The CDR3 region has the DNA TGTGCCAGCAGCCTCGGACAGGGCCCCTTCTACGAGCAGTACTTC. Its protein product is CASSLGQGPFYEQYF.

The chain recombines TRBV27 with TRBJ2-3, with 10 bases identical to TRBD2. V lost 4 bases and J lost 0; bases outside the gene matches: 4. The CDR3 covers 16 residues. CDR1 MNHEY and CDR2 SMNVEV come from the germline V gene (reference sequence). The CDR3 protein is CASSSLAGFSTDTQYF. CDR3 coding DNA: TGTGCCAGCAGTTCACTAGCGGGGTTTAGCACAGATACGCAGTATTTT.

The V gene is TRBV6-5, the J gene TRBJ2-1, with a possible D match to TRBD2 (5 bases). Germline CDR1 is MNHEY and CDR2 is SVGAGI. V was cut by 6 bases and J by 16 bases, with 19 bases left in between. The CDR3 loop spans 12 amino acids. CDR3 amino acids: CASRAGGAPIFF. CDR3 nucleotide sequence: TGTGCCAGCAGGGCGGGTGGAGCCCCTATTTTCTTC.

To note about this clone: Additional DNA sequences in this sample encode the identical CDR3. The CDR3 sequence: CASSPPSGASTEAFF. For the CDR3, the DNA is TGTGCCAGCAGCCCCCCCTCCGGGGCGAGCACTGAAGCTTTCTTT. This chain uses TRBV9 with TRBJ1-1; tentatively, D is TRBD1 (5 bases). Germline CDR1 and CDR2: SGDLS and YYNGEE. Deletions cut 4 bases from V and 4 bases from J, with 17 bases between. This CDR3 spans 15 amino acids.

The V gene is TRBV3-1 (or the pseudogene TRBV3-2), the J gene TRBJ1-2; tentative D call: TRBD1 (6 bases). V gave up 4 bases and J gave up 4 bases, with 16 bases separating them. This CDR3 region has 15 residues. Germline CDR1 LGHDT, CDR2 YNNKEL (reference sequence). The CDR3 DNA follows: TGTGCCAGCAGCCCAGGCCGGGGGCATAGCTATGGCTACACCTTC. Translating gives CASSPGRGHSYGYTF.

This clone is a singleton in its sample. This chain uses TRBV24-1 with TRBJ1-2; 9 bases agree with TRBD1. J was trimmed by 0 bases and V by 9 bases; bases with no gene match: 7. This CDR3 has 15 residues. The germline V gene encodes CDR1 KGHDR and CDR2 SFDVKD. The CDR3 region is CATSDRGGANYGYTF. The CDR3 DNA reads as TGTGCCACCTCCGACAGGGGGGGAGCTAACTATGGCTACACCTTC.

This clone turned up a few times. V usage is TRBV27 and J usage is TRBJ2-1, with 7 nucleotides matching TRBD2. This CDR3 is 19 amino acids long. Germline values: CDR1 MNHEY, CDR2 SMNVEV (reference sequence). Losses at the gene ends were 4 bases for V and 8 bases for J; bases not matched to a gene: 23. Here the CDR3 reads CASSSESESFEGGRYEQFF. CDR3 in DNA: TGTGCCAGCAGTTCTGAGAGTGAAAGTTTTGAGGGAGGGCGGTATGAGCAGTTCTTC.

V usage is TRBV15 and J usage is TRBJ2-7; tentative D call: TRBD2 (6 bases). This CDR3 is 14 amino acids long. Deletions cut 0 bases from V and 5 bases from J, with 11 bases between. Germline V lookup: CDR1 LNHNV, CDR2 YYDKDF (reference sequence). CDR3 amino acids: CATSRDRGTNEQYF. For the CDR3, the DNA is TGTGCCACCAGCAGAGATCGGGGGACCAACGAGCAGTACTTC.

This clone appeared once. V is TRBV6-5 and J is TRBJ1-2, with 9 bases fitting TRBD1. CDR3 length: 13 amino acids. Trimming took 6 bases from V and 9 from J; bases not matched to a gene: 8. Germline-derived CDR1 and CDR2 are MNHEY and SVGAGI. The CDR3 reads CASSLTGQGSYTF. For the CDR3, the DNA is TGTGCCAGCAGCCTGACGGGACAGGGCAGCTACACCTTC.

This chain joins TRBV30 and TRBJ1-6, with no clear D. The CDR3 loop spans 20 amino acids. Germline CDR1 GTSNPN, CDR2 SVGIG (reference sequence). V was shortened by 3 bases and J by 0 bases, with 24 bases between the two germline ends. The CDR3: CAWRLSFISSTLSYNSPLHF. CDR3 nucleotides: TGTGCCTGGAGGCTCTCGTTCATAAGTTCTACCCTCTCCTATAATTCACCCCTCCACTTT.

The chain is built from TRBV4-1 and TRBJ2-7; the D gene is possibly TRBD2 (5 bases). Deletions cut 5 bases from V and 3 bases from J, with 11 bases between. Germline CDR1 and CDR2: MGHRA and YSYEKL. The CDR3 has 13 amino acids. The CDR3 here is CASSSVRDYEQYF. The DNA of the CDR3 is TGCGCCAGCAGCTCCGTCCGGGACTACGAGCAGTACTTC.

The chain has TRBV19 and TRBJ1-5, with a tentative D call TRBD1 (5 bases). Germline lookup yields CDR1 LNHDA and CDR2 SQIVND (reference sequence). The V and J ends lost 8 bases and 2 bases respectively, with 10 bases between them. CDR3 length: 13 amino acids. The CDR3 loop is CASGGVGNQPQHF. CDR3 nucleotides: TGTGCCAGTGGGGGGGTAGGCAATCAGCCCCAGCATTTT.

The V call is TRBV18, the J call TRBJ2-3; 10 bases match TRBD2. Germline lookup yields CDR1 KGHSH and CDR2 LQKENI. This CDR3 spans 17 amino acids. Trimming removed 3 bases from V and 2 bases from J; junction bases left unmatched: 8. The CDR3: CASSPTRTSGPTDTQYF. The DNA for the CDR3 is TGTGCCAGCTCACCTACCCGGACTAGCGGACCCACAGATACGCAGTATTTT. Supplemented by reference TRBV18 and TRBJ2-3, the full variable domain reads NAGVMQNPRHLVRRRGQEARLRCSPMKGHSHVYWYRQLPEEGLKFMVYLQKENIIDESGMPKERFSAEFPKEGPSILRIQQVVRGDSAAYFCASSPTRTSGPTDTQYFGPGTRLTVL.

In nucleotides, the CDR3 is TGTGCCACCAGGACGGGGAGCACAGATACGCAGTATTTT. This translates into CATRTGSTDTQYF. This chain connects TRBV6-5 to TRBJ2-3, with D possibly TRBD2 on 5 matching bases. The CDR3 has 13 amino acids. Trimming cost V 10 bases and J 0 bases, with 11 bases left between them. Germline V gene lookup returns CDR1 MNHEY and CDR2 SVGAGI.

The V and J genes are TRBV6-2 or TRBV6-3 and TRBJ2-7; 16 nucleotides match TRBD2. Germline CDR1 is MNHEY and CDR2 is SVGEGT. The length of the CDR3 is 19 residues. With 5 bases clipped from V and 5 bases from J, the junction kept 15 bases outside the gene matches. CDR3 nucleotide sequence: TGTGCCAGCAGTCCCCTGGAGGAGGGGACTAGCGGGAGGGTAGACGAGCAGTACTTC. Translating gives CASSPLEEGTSGRVDEQYF.

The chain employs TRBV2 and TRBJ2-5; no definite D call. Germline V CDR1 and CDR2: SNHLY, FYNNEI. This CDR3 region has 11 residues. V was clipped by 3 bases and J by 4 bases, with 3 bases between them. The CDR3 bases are TGTGCCAGCAGTGACTCAGAGACCCAGTACTTC. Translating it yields CASSDSETQYF.

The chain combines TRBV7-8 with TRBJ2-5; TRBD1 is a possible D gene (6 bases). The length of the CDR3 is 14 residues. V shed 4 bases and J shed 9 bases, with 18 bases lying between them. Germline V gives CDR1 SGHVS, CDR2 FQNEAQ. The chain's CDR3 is CASSYRDLSMSQYF. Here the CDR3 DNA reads TGTGCCAGCAGCTACAGGGATCTAAGCATGTCCCAGTACTTC.

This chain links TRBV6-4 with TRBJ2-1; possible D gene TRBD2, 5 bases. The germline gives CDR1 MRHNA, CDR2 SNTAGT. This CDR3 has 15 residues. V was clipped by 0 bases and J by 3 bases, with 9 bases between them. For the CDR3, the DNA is TGTGCCAGCAGTGACTCTATCGGGGACTACAATGAGCAGTTCTTC. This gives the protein CASSDSIGDYNEQFF.

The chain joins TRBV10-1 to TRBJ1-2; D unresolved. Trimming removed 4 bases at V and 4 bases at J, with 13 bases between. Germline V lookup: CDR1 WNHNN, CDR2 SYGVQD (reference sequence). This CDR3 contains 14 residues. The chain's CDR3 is CASSVGGFPYGYTF. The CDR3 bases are TGCGCCAGCAGTGTCGGTGGTTTCCCCTATGGCTACACCTTC.

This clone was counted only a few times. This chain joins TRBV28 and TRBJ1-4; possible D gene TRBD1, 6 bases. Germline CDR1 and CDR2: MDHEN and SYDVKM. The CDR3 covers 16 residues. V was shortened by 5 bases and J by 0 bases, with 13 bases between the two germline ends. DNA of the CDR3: TGTGCCAGCAGTAACTTACAGGGAGCAACTAATGAAAAACTGTTTTTT. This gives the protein CASSNLQGATNEKLFF.

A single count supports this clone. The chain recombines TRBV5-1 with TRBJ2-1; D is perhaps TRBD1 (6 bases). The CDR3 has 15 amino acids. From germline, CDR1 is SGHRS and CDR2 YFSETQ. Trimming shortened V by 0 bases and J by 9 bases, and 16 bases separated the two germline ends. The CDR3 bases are TGCGCCAGCAGCTTGGGTGGGGGCGGCCGGAGTGAGCAGTTCTTC. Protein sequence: CASSLGGGGRSEQFF. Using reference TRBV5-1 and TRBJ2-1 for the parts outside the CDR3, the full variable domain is KAGVTQTPRYLIKTRGQQVTLSCSPISGHRSVSWYQQTPGQGLQFLFEYFSETQRNKGNFPGRFSGRQFSNSRSEMNVSTLELGDSALYLCASSLGGGGRSEQFFGPGTRLTVL.

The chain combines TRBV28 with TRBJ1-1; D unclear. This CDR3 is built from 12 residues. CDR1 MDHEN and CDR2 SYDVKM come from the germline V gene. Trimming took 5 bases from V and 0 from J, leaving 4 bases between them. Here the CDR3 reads CASSDVNTEAFF. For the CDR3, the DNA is TGTGCCAGCAGTGACGTGAACACTGAAGCTTTCTTT.

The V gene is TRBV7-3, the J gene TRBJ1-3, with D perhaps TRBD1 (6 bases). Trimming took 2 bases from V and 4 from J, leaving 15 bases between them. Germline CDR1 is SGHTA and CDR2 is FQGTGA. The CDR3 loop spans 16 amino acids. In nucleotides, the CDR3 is TGTGCCAGCAGCTTAGGACCGGGGGCGCGGGGAAACACCATATATTTT. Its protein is CASSLGPGARGNTIYF.

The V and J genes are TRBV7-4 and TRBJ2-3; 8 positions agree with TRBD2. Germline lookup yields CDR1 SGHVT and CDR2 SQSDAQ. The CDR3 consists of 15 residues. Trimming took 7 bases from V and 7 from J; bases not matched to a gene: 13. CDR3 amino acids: CASTKPREGRYTQYF. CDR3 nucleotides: TGTGCCAGCACCAAACCCCGGGAGGGCCGCTATACGCAGTATTTT.